A single sample gave rise to the 16 T cell receptor beta chains below, sequenced in a study of control samples from healthy donors and cancer patients. Sequencing used immunoSEQ multiplex PCR; TCRdb keeps in-frame clones, though not all of them. The table includes roughly 76,000 clones, 85% to 95% detected once. The sample was blood. The source is a woman between 35 and 50 years old in good health.

The chain employs TRBV7-9 and TRBJ2-7; D is unclear. V lost 5 bases, J lost 3 bases, and 8 bases lay in between. Germline lookup yields CDR1 SEHNR and CDR2 FQNEAQ (reference sequence). The CDR3 sequence is 12 residues long. CDR3 region: CASSLNNYEQYF. DNA for the CDR3: TGTGCCAGCAGCCTAAACAACTACGAGCAGTACTTC.

The chain employs TRBV23-1 and TRBJ2-1, with 9 bases matching TRBD2. TRBV23-1 is an ORF; its function is uncertain. The CDR3 is 16 residues long. The V segment lost 6 bases and the J segment 2 bases; nucleotides outside the gene matches: 8. CDR3 nucleotides: TGCGCCAGCAGACCTAGCGGGGAAGATACCTACAATGAGCAGTTCTTC. This gives the protein CASRPSGEDTYNEQFF.

This clone was seen only once. The V call is TRBV7-9, the J call TRBJ1-4; 12 bases match TRBD1. J gave up 4 bases and V 3 bases, and 9 bases lay outside the gene matches. The CDR3 contains 18 residues. The germline V gene has CDR1 SEHNR and CDR2 FQNEAQ (reference sequence). The CDR3 DNA reads as TGTGCCAGCAGCTTGTACGGGACAGGGGGCTGGGATAATGAAAAACTGTTTTTT. As protein: CASSLYGTGGWDNEKLFF.

The CDR3 loop reads CAWSRLAYEQFF. As DNA, the CDR3 is TGTGCCTGGAGTAGACTAGCGTATGAGCAGTTCTTC. The J gene is TRBJ2-1, the V gene TRBV30; 8 bases line up with TRBD2. The V and J ends lost 2 bases and 8 bases, in that order; junction bases with no gene match: 2. This CDR3 spans 12 amino acids. Germline assignment: CDR1 GTSNPN and CDR2 SVGIG (reference sequence).

The genes are TRBV5-1 and TRBJ2-6; no clear D gene. The CDR3 extends over 15 amino acids. Germline CDR1 and CDR2: SGHRS and YFSETQ. Trimming shortened V by 1 base and J by 3 bases, and 8 bases separated the two germline ends. The chain's CDR3 is CASSLLPSGANVLTF. CDR3 nucleotide sequence: TGCGCCAGCAGCTTGTTACCGAGTGGGGCCAACGTCCTGACTTTC. The full variable domain, rest sourced from reference TRBV5-1 and TRBJ2-6, is KAGVTQTPRYLIKTRGQQVTLSCSPISGHRSVSWYQQTPGQGLQFLFEYFSETQRNKGNFPGRFSGRQFSNSRSEMNVSTLELGDSALYLCASSLLPSGANVLTFGAGSRLTVL.

The chain couples TRBV7-6 to TRBJ2-3; TRBD2 might be the D (7 bases). The germline CDR1 and CDR2 sequences are SGHVS and FNYEAQ. V lost 0 bases to trimming and J lost 4 bases, with 14 bases between them. The CDR3 consists of 16 residues. The CDR3 spells CASSLAGGGRADTQYF. CDR3 DNA sequence: TGTGCCAGCAGCTTAGCGGGGGGCGGGAGAGCAGATACGCAGTATTTT.

This chain connects TRBV6-2 or TRBV6-3 to TRBJ2-7, with 9 bases fitting TRBD1. This CDR3 is 14 amino acids long. Germline CDR1 reads MNHEY; CDR2 reads SVGEGT. Trimming cost V 6 bases and J 5 bases; bases outside gene matches: 8. The CDR3 spells CASSQTGGNDEQYF. The CDR3 coding sequence is TGTGCCAGCAGCCAGACAGGGGGAAATGACGAGCAGTACTTC.

The chain recombines TRBV6-2 or TRBV6-3 with TRBJ2-7; D not resolved. From germline, CDR1 is MNHEY and CDR2 SVGEGT. CDR3 length: 11 residues. The germline V and J ends were trimmed by 6 bases and 7 bases, with 10 bases remaining between them. The CDR3 DNA follows: TGTGCCAGCAGCCCCGCGTGGGAGCAGTACTTC. Translation gives CASSPAWEQYF.

This rearrangement joins TRBV28 to TRBJ2-2, with TRBD2 identical over 9 bases. Germline V gives CDR1 MDHEN, CDR2 SYDVKM. Trimming at V came to 4 bases and at J to 4 bases, leaving 7 bases not matched to a gene. This CDR3 comprises 16 residues. DNA of the CDR3: TGTGCCAGCAGTTCAAAGCGGGGGGCCGGCACCGGGGAGCTGTTTTTT. Amino acid sequence: CASSSKRGAGTGELFF.

V is TRBV7-8 and J is TRBJ1-5, with 8 bases fitting TRBD1. The length of the CDR3 is 14 residues. The germline V gene encodes CDR1 SGHVS and CDR2 FQNEAQ. The junction had 3 bases not matched to a gene; V was cut back by 3 bases and J by 5 bases. The DNA for the CDR3 is TGTGCCAGCAGCTTTCGACAGGGGCATCAGCCCCAGCATTTT. Encoded protein: CASSFRQGHQPQHF.

Regarding this clone: At one end, the junction sequence differs from germline, possibly due to a read error. V gene TRBV19 combines with J gene TRBJ1-1; D might be TRBD1 (5 bases). Germline CDR1 and CDR2: LNHDA and SQIVND (reference sequence). The CDR3 is 14 amino acids. CDR3 loop: CASSDRGLNTEAFF. As DNA, the CDR3 is TGTGCCAGTAGTGACCGGGGCCTGAATACTGAAGCTTTCTTT.

J is TRBJ1-2 and V is TRBV11-2; D is possibly TRBD1 (6 bases). The CDR3 is 14 amino acids. Germline CDR1 is SGHAT and CDR2 is FQNNGV. V was pared by 1 base and J by 7 bases, with 13 bases between. In DNA form, the CDR3 reads TGTGCCAGCAGCTTAGGCCTCGGGGGGCCTGGCTACACCTTC. It is translated as CASSLGLGGPGYTF.

V gene TRBV4-3 combines with J gene TRBJ2-7; D is undetermined. Per the germline V gene, CDR1 is LGHNA and CDR2 is YSLEER. Trimming shortened V by 4 bases and J by 1 base, and 14 bases separated the two germline ends. This CDR3 contains 15 residues. CDR3 nucleotides: TGCGCCAGCAGCCCAAGTGGCCCACCGTCCTACGAGCAGTACTTC. This codes for CASSPSGPPSYEQYF.

The rearrangement uses TRBV4-1 and TRBJ2-3; 9 bases map to TRBD2. There are 16 residues in the CDR3. Germline values: CDR1 MGHRA, CDR2 YSYEKL. Losses at the gene ends were 6 bases for V and 2 bases for J; bases not matched to a gene: 9. The CDR3 loop is CASRGASGVPTDTQYF. Written as DNA, the CDR3 is TGCGCCAGCAGGGGAGCTAGCGGGGTCCCCACAGATACGCAGTATTTT.

This clone has a handful of counts. The CDR3 reads CAISEPRSVGTQYF. CDR3 DNA sequence: TGTGCCATCAGTGAGCCCCGGAGCGTTGGGACCCAGTACTTC. V gene TRBV10-3 combines with J gene TRBJ2-5; unclear D gene. This CDR3 comprises 14 residues. The germline V and J ends were trimmed by 2 bases and 7 bases, with 14 bases remaining between them. Germline loops: CDR1 ENHRY, CDR2 SYGVKD.

The chain uses TRBV3-1 (or the pseudogene TRBV3-2) and TRBJ1-5; no clear D gene. Trimming stripped 0 bases from V and 6 bases from J, with 6 bases between. The CDR3 length is 13 residues. The germline V gene encodes CDR1 LGHDT and CDR2 YNNKEL (reference sequence). Here the CDR3 reads CASSQDLGQPQHF. CDR3 nucleotides: TGTGCCAGCAGCCAAGATCTAGGTCAGCCCCAGCATTTT.